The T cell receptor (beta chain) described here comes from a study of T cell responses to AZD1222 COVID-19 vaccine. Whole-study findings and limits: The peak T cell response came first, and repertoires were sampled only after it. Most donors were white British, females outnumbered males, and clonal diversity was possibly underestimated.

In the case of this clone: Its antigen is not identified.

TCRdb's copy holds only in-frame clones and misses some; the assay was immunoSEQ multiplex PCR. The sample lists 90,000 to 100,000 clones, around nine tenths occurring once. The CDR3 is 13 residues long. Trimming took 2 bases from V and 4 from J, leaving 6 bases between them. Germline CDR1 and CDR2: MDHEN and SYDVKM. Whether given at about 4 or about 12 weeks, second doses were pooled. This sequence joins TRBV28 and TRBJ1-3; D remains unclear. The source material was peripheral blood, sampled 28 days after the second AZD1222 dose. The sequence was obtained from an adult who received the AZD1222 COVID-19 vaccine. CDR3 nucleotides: TGTGCCAGCAGTTTAGTGACAGGAAACACCATATATTTT. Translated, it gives CASSLVTGNTIYF. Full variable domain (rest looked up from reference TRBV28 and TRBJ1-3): DVKVTQSSRYLVKRTGEKVFLECVQDMDHENMFWYRQDPGLGLRLIYFSYDVKMKEKGDIPEGYSVSREKKERFSLILESASTNQTSMYLCASSLVTGNTIYFGEGSWLTVV.